The following is a T cell receptor (beta chain) sequence with its context. PCR was performed using 60 Vbeta and 13 Jbeta primers. Some clones are missing from TCRdb's copy, which holds only in-frame ones; the method was immunoSEQ multiplex PCR. Of under 200,000 clones in the sample, 65% to 75% were seen once. This specimen belongs to a study of cytomegalovirus exposure and HLA in healthy donors. Looked up from germline, CDR1 is ENHRY and CDR2 is SYGVKD. The CDR3 extends over 12 amino acids. V was pared by 10 bases and J by 5 bases, with 2 bases of the junction left unmatched. The rearrangement uses TRBV10-3 and TRBJ2-3; 11 positions match TRBD2. Sequenced: PBMCs. The TCR was taken from a girl aged 10 to 17 in good health and CMV-seronegative. Here the CDR3 reads CATTSGGDTQYF. For the CDR3, the DNA is TGTGCCACCACTAGCGGGGGAGATACGCAGTATTTT.